Sequencing of this TCR beta chain was carried out in a study of tumor-infiltrating lymphocytes in primary liver carcinoma. Overall study: Surgeons treated the primary liver carcinoma of the patients by surgical resection. Findings and limits, study-wide: Among the pair types, tumor region pairs showed more overlap than tumor-adjacent and tumor-blood pairs.

For blood RNA, unsorted whole blood served as the source, and germline DNA was extracted too. This clonotype was counted at least ten times. Its antigen is unidentified. Starting material of 400 to 600 ng total RNA yielded TCR beta cDNA via a constant-region primer. Libraries covering TCR beta were generated through three nested multiplex PCR rounds (using a slightly modified ARM-PCR). For roughly 11 cycles apiece, the opening two PCR rounds ran with TRBV1-TRBV30 forward primers and a C-beta reverse primer. TCRdb passed the multiplex PCR reads through MiXCR, listing each CDR3 protein once. The sample yields approximately 330,000 distinct CDR3 sequences, around three fifths seen once. The CDR3 covers 15 residues. Germline assignment: CDR1 MNHEY and CDR2 SVGAGI. Trimming cost V 5 bases and J 2 bases, with 14 bases left between them.

This TCR came from a middle-aged man with primary liver carcinoma and hepatitis B virus infection. Specimen: peripheral blood. This chain links TRBV6-5 with TRBJ2-3; TRBD1 might be the D (5 bases). The CDR3 loop reads CASSIAGPTTDTQYF. For the CDR3, the DNA is TGTGCCAGCAGTATCGCAGGGCCCACCACAGATACGCAGTATTTT.